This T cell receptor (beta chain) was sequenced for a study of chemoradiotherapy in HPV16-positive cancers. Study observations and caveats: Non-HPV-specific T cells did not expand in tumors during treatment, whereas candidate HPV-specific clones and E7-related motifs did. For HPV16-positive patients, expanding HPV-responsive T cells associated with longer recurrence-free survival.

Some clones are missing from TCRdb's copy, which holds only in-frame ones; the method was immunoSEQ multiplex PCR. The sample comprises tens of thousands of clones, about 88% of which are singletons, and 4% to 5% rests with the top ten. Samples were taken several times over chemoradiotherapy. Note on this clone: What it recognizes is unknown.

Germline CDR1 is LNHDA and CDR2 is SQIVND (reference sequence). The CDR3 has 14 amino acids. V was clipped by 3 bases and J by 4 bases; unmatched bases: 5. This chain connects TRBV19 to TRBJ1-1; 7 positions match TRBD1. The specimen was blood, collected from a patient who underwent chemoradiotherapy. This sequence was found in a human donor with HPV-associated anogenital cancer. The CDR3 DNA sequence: TGTGCCAGTAGTATTCAGGGGGTTAGCACTGAAGCTTTCTTT. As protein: CASSIQGVSTEAFF.